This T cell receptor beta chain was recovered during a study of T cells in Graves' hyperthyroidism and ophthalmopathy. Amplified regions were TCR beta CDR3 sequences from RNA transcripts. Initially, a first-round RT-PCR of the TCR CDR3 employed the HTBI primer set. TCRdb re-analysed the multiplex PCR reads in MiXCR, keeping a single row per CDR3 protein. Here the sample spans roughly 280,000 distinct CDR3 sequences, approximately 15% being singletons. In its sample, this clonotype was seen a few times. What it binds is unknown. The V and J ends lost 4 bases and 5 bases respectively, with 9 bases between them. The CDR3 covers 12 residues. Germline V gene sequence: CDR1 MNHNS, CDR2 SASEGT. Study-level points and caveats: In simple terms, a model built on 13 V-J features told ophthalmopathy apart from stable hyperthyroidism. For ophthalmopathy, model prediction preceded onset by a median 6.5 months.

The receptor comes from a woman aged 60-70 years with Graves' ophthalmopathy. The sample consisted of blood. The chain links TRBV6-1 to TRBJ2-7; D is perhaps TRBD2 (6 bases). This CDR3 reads CASSGGGNEQYF. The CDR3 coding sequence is TGTGCCAGCAGTGGCGGAGGGAACGAGCAGTACTTC.